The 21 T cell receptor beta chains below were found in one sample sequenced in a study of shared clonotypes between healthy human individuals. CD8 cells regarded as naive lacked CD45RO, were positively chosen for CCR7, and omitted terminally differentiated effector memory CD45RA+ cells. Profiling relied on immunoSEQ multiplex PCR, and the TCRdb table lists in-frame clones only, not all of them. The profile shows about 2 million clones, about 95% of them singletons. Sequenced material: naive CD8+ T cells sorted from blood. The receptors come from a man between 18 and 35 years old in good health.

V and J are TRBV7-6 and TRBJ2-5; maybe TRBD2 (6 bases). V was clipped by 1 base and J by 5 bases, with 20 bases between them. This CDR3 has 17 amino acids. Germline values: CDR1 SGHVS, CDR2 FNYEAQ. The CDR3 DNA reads TGTGCCAGCAGCTTAGGGTACGGGGGAAGTTTTAGGGAGACCCAGTACTTC. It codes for CASSLGYGGSFRETQYF.

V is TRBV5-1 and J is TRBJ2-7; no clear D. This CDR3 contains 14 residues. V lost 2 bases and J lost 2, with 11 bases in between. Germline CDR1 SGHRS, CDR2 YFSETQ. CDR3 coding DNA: TGCGCCAGCAGCTTTTGGACGGATGCCTACGAGCAGTACTTC. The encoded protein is CASSFWTDAYEQYF.

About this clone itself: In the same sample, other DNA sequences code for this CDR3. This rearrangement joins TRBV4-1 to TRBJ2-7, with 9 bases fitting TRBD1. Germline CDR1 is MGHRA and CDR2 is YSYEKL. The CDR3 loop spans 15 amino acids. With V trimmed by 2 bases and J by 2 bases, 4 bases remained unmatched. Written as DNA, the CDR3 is TGCGCCAGCAGCCAAAGACAGGGGGGAACCTACGAGCAGTACTTC. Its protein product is CASSQRQGGTYEQYF.

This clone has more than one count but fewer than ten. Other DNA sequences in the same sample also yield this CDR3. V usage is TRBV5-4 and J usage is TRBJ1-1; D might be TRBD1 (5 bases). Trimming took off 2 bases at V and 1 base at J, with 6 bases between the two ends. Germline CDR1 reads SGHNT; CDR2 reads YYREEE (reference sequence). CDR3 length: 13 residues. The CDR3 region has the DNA TGTGCCAGCAGCTTCGGGGGGAACACTGAAGCTTTCTTT. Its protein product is CASSFGGNTEAFF.

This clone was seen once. The CDR3 protein is CASSPGTAHLNTEAFF. The CDR3 DNA is TGTGCCAGCAGTCCCGGGACAGCCCACCTGAACACTGAAGCTTTCTTT. This chain uses TRBV6-6 with TRBJ1-1; the match to TRBD1 covers 7 bases. This CDR3 region has 16 residues. V was pared by 5 bases and J by 0 bases, with 9 bases of the junction left unmatched. Germline lookup yields CDR1 MNHNY and CDR2 SVGAGI (reference sequence).

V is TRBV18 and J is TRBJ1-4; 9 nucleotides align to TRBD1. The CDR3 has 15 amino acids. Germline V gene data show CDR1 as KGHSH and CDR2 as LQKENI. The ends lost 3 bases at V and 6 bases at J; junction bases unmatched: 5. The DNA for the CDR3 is TGTGCCAGCTCACCCCGGGACAGGGCTCATGAAAAACTGTTTTTT. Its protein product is CASSPRDRAHEKLFF. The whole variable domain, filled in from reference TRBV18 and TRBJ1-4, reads NAGVMQNPRHLVRRRGQEARLRCSPMKGHSHVYWYRQLPEEGLKFMVYLQKENIIDESGMPKERFSAEFPKEGPSILRIQQVVRGDSAAYFCASSPRDRAHEKLFFGSGTQLSVL.

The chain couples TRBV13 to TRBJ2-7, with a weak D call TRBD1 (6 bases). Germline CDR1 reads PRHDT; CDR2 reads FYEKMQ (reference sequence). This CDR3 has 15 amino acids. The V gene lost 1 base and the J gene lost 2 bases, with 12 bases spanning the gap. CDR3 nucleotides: TGTGCCAGCAGCTTAGCTGGGGGCGGTACCTACGAGCAGTACTTC. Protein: CASSLAGGGTYEQYF.

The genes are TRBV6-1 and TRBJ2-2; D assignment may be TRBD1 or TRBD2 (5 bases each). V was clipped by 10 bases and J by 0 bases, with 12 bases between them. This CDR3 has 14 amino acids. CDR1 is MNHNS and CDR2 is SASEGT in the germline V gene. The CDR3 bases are TGTGCCATCCTGGGACGGACGAACACCGGGGAGCTGTTTTTT. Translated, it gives CAILGRTNTGELFF.

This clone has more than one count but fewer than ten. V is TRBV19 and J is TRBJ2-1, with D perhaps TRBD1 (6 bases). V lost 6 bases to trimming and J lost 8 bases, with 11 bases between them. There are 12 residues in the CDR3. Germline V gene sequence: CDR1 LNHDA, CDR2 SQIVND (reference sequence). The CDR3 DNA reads TGTGCCAGTAGGACAGGCGTCGATGAGCAGTTCTTC. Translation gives CASRTGVDEQFF.

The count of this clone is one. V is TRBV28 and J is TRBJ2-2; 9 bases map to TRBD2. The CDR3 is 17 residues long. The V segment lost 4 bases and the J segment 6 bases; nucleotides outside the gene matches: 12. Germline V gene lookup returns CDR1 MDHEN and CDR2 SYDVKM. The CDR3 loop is CASSSWREGRRAGELFF. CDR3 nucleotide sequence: TGTGCCAGCAGTTCATGGCGGGAGGGTCGAAGGGCCGGGGAGCTGTTTTTT.

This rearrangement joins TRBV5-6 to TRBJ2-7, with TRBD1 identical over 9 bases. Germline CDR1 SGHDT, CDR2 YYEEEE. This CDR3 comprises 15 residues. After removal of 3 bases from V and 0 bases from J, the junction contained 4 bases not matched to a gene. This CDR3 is CASSWGTGISYEQYF. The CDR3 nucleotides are TGTGCCAGCAGCTGGGGGACAGGGATCTCCTACGAGCAGTACTTC. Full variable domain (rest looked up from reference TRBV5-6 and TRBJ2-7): DAGVTQSPTHLIKTRGQQVTLRCSPKSGHDTVSWYQQALGQGPQFIFQYYEEEERQRGNFPDRFSGHQFPNYSSELNVNALLLGDSALYLCASSWGTGISYEQYFGPGTRLTVT.

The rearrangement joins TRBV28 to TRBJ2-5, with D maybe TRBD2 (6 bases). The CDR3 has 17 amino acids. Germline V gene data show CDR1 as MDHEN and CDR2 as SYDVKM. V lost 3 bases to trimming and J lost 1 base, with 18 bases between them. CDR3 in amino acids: CASSFLASLGLQETQYF. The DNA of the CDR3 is TGTGCCAGCAGTTTCTTAGCTTCATTGGGACTCCAAGAGACCCAGTACTTC.

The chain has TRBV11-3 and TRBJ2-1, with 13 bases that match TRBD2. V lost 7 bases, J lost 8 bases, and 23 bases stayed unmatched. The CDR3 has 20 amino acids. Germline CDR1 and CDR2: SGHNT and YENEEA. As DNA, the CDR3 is TGTGCCAGCAACGGGCTGTGGGGACTTCGACTAGCGGGAGGTAACGATGAGCAGTTCTTC. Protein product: CASNGLWGLRLAGGNDEQFF.

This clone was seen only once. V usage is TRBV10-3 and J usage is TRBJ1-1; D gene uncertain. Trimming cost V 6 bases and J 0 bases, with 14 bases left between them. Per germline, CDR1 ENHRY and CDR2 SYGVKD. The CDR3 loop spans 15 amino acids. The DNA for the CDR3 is TGTGCCATCAGGACCGAGAGAGGGTTGAACACTGAAGCTTTCTTT. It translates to CAIRTERGLNTEAFF.

The CDR3 region has the DNA TGTGCCAGCAGTGAGACAGGGAGACGCTACGAGCAGTACTTC. Translated, it gives CASSETGRRYEQYF. The rearrangement links TRBV6-5 to TRBJ2-7; 7 positions agree with TRBD1. This CDR3 spans 14 amino acids. The V gene's germline CDR1 is MNHEY and CDR2 SVGAGI. Trimming at V came to 5 bases and at J to 3 bases, leaving 7 bases not matched to a gene.

The CDR3 nucleotides are TGTGCCAGCAGTGAACTCCCCTTTTTGACAGTGAACACTGAAGCTTTCTTT. Translated, it gives CASSELPFLTVNTEAFF. The V gene is TRBV6-1, the J gene TRBJ1-1; weak D call: TRBD1 (5 bases). The CDR3 has 17 residues. Germline V gene lookup returns CDR1 MNHNS and CDR2 SASEGT. Deletions cut 2 bases from V and 0 bases from J, with 16 bases between.

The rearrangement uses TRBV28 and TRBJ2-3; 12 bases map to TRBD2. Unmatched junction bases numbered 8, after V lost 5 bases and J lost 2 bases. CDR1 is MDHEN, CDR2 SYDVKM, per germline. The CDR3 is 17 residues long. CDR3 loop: CASSISTSGGPTDTQYF. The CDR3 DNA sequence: TGTGCCAGCAGTATCTCGACTAGCGGGGGCCCCACAGATACGCAGTATTTT.

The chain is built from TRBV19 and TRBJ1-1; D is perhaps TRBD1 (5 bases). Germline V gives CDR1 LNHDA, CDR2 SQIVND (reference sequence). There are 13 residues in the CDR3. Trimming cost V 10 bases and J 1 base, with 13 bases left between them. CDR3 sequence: CAIKGEGNTEAFF. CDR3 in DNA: TGTGCCATTAAAGGGGAGGGGAACACTGAAGCTTTCTTT.

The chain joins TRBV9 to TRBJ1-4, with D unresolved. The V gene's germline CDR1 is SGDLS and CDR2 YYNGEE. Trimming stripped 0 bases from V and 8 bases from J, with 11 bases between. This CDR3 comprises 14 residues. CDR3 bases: TGTGCCAGCAGCGTAGATGGGCTGGGAGAAAAACTGTTTTTT. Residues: CASSVDGLGEKLFF.

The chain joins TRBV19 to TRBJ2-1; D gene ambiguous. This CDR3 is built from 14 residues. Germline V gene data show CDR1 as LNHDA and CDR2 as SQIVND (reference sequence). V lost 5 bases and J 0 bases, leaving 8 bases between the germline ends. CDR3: CASSWGSSYNEQFF. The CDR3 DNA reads TGTGCCAGTAGTTGGGGTAGCTCCTACAATGAGCAGTTCTTC.

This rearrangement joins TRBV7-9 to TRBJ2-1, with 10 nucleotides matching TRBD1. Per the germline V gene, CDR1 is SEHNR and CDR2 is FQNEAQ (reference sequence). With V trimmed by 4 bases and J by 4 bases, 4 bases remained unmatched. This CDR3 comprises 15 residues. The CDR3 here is CASSYPGQGYNEQFF. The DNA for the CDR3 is TGTGCCAGCAGCTACCCGGGACAGGGGTACAATGAGCAGTTCTTC.